Below, 22 T cell receptor beta chains from the same sample are listed, as sequenced in a study. TCRdb ran MiXCR on the RT-PCR reads and lists one entry per CDR3 protein. The data contain approximately 720,000 distinct CDR3 sequences, 13% to 15% of them singletons. The sequenced sample was memory CD4+ T cells from blood. All receptors come from a female donor in good health, serving as a healthy control.

This clonotype has a handful of counts. The chain has TRBV7-3 and TRBJ1-6; D not certain. From germline, CDR1 is SGHTA and CDR2 FQGTGA. CDR3 length: 14 residues. The V and J ends lost 5 bases and 6 bases respectively, with 11 bases between them. The CDR3 sequence is CASSLSGPNSPLHF. DNA for the CDR3: TGTGCCAGCAGCCTATCGGGTCCTAATTCACCCCTCCACTTT.

This clonotype was picked up a small number of times. The gene calls are TRBV7-2 and TRBJ1-3; no clear D gene. CDR1 SGHTA and CDR2 FQGNSA come from the germline V gene. The CDR3 covers 13 residues. V lost 5 bases to trimming and J lost 4 bases, with 9 bases between them. CDR3 nucleotide sequence: TGTGCCAGCAGCGCCCAACAAGGAAACACCATATATTTT. Encoded protein: CASSAQQGNTIYF.

At least ten counts were recorded for this clonotype. This chain uses TRBV5-1 with TRBJ2-2; no firm D call. CDR3 size: 14 residues. CDR1 and CDR2 (germline): SGHRS, YFSETQ. V lost 5 bases, J lost 8 bases, and 16 bases lay in between. The CDR3 reads CASRDAFDTGELFF. The CDR3 nucleotides read TGCGCCAGCAGGGACGCCTTCGATACAGGGGAGCTGTTTTTT.

This clonotype occurred many times. J is TRBJ2-3 and V is TRBV20-1, with 9 bases fitting TRBD2. J gave up 0 bases and V 2 bases, and 12 bases lay outside the gene matches. This CDR3 region has 18 residues. The V gene's germline CDR1 is DFQATT and CDR2 SNEGSKA (reference sequence). CDR3 protein: CSARSGSGGPSSTDTQYF. CDR3 bases: TGCAGTGCTAGATCGGGTAGCGGGGGTCCATCTAGCACAGATACGCAGTATTTT.

Points on this clonotype: At one boundary the junction diverges from the germline segment, which might be a read error. V is TRBV7-2 and J is TRBJ2-7; D not resolved. The CDR3 loop spans 11 amino acids. Germline-derived CDR1 and CDR2 are SGHTA and FQGNSA. Written as DNA, the CDR3 is TGTGCCAGCAGCTTATCCGTGGAGCAGAACTTC. As protein: CASSLSVEQNF. The whole variable domain, remainder taken from reference TRBV7-2 and TRBJ2-7, is GAGVSQSPSNKVTEKGKDVELRCDPISGHTALYWYRQSLGQGLEFLIYFQGNSAPDKSGLPSDRFSAERTGGSVSTLTIQRTQQEDSAVYLCASSLSVEQNFGPGTRLTVT.

The V gene is TRBV20-1, the J gene TRBJ1-1; 10 bases match TRBD1. Germline V gives CDR1 DFQATT, CDR2 SNEGSKA (reference sequence). J was trimmed by 11 bases and V by 3 bases; bases with no gene match: 6. The CDR3 covers 12 residues. CDR3 coding DNA: TGCAGTGCTAGCGACAGGGGGCTTCTGGCTTTCTTT. Translation: CSASDRGLLAFF.

The V gene is TRBV30, the J gene TRBJ1-1; D uncertain. The CDR3 is made up of 14 amino acids. Looked up from germline, CDR1 is GTSNPN and CDR2 is SVGIG (reference sequence). Deletions cut 2 bases from V and 2 bases from J, with 12 bases between. The chain's CDR3 is CAWSSRQPNTEAFF. The CDR3 nucleotides are TGTGCCTGGAGTTCCCGGCAGCCAAACACTGAAGCTTTCTTT.

The J gene is TRBJ2-6, the V gene TRBV4-3, with a weak D call TRBD1 (6 bases). Trimming took 3 bases from V and 2 from J, leaving 20 bases between them. CDR3 size: 19 residues. Per the germline V gene, CDR1 is LGHNA and CDR2 is YSLEER. CDR3 in amino acids: CASSQENRALSAGANVLTF. As DNA, the CDR3 is TGCGCCAGCAGCCAGGAGAACAGGGCCCTCTCTGCTGGGGCCAACGTCCTGACTTTC.

V and J are TRBV7-2 and TRBJ2-2; no clear D gene. Deletions cut 3 bases from V and 1 base from J, with 9 bases between. The germline V gene encodes CDR1 SGHTA and CDR2 FQGNSA. This CDR3 comprises 15 residues. Here the CDR3 reads CASSFRVGNTGELFF. The CDR3 DNA sequence: TGTGCCAGCAGCTTTCGGGTAGGGAACACCGGGGAGCTGTTTTTT. Using reference TRBV7-2 and TRBJ2-2 for the parts outside the CDR3, the full variable domain is GAGVSQSPSNKVTEKGKDVELRCDPISGHTALYWYRQSLGQGLEFLIYFQGNSAPDKSGLPSDRFSAERTGGSVSTLTIQRTQQEDSAVYLCASSFRVGNTGELFFGEGSRLTVL.

V usage is TRBV28 and J usage is TRBJ1-1, with a weak D call TRBD1 (5 bases). V lost 3 bases, J lost 1 base, and 12 bases lay in between. The CDR3 is 15 amino acids. Germline V gives CDR1 MDHEN, CDR2 SYDVKM. CDR3 DNA sequence: TGTGCCAGCAGTTTGGGGGGGAAAAAGAACACTGAAGCTTTCTTT. Translated: CASSLGGKKNTEAFF.

There are a few counts of this clonotype. V is TRBV4-3 and J is TRBJ1-2; 8 nucleotides agree with TRBD1. Germline V gene data show CDR1 as LGHNA and CDR2 as YSLEER. The CDR3 is 15 residues long. V lost 3 bases, J lost 6 bases, and 9 bases stayed unmatched. The CDR3 loop reads CASSQNPGGADGYTF. CDR3 coding DNA: TGCGCCAGCAGCCAGAACCCAGGGGGCGCGGATGGCTACACCTTC.

Ten or more counts support this clonotype. V usage is TRBV20-1 and J usage is TRBJ2-1; 7 nucleotides match TRBD2. CDR3 length: 15 amino acids. The J segment lost 2 bases and the V segment lost 5 bases, leaving 9 bases of the junction unmatched. Germline V gene sequence: CDR1 DFQATT, CDR2 SNEGSKA (reference sequence). In DNA form, the CDR3 reads TGCAGTGCTGGCGATGCGGGAGACCCCTACAATGAGCAGTTCTTC. Its translation is CSAGDAGDPYNEQFF.

The rearrangement joins TRBV28 to TRBJ2-7, with 8 bases fitting TRBD1. The length of the CDR3 is 15 residues. V shed 1 base and J 2 bases; nucleotides not matched to a gene: 4. CDR1 MDHEN and CDR2 SYDVKM come from the germline V gene. The CDR3 DNA is TGTGCCAGCAGTTTATCAGGGGGCTCAGCCTACGAGCAGTACTTC. The encoded protein is CASSLSGGSAYEQYF.

The chain recombines TRBV7-2 with TRBJ2-7, with 10 bases aligning to TRBD1. J lost 5 bases, V lost 4 bases, and 5 bases had no gene match. The germline gives CDR1 SGHTA, CDR2 FQGNSA. The CDR3 sequence is 14 residues long. CDR3 in DNA: TGTGCCAGCAGCTCGAGAGGGACAGGGGACGAGCAGTACTTC. Translated: CASSSRGTGDEQYF. The full variable domain, rest sourced from reference TRBV7-2 and TRBJ2-7, is GAGVSQSPSNKVTEKGKDVELRCDPISGHTALYWYRQSLGQGLEFLIYFQGNSAPDKSGLPSDRFSAERTGGSVSTLTIQRTQQEDSAVYLCASSSRGTGDEQYFGPGTRLTVT.

A few counts support this clonotype. The CDR3 here is CASSQEGGTFPETQYF. CDR3 coding DNA: TGCGCCAGCAGCCAAGAAGGGGGCACCTTCCCCGAGACCCAGTACTTC. V is TRBV4-1 and J is TRBJ2-5; 7 positions match TRBD1. The V segment lost 0 bases and the J segment 5 bases; nucleotides outside the gene matches: 9. CDR3 length: 16 amino acids. Per the germline V gene, CDR1 is MGHRA and CDR2 is YSYEKL.

The table lists this clonotype with many counts. The chain uses TRBV12-3 or TRBV12-4 and TRBJ1-3, with TRBD1 matching 9 bases. The CDR3 extends over 16 amino acids. J lost 0 bases, V lost 4 bases, and 4 bases had no gene match. The CDR3 spells CASSSTGGLSGNTIYF. DNA of the CDR3: TGTGCCAGCAGTTCGACAGGGGGGCTCTCTGGAAACACCATATATTTT.

As for this clonotype: This sequence may be a read error, since a much larger clone differs from it by one base. The V and J genes are TRBV6-2 or TRBV6-3 and TRBJ2-3; D may be TRBD2 (6 bases). V lost 5 bases, J lost 2 bases, and 17 bases lay in between. CDR3 size: 16 residues. Germline V gene sequence: CDR1 MNHEY, CDR2 SVGEGT. Written as DNA, the CDR3 is TGTGCCAGCAGTCACGCGGGACCTTTCCCCACAGATACGCAGTATTTT. This codes for CASSHAGPFPTDTQYF.

This clonotype was seen a few times. This sequence joins TRBV25-1 and TRBJ2-3, with D perhaps assigned TRBD1 or TRBD2 (6 bases each). The CDR3 is 18 amino acids. From germline, CDR1 is MGHDK and CDR2 SYGVNS. V gave up 1 base and J gave up 1 base, with 18 bases separating them. The chain's CDR3 is CASSESWGRGGGTDTQYF. The CDR3 DNA follows: TGTGCCAGCAGTGAATCATGGGGCAGGGGAGGAGGCACAGATACGCAGTATTTT.

In this sample, this clonotype turned up many times. The V gene is TRBV5-1, the J gene TRBJ2-5; 9 bases align to TRBD2. Unmatched junction bases numbered 12, after V lost 1 base and J lost 5 bases. This CDR3 region has 17 residues. Germline V CDR1 and CDR2: SGHRS, YFSETQ. The DNA for the CDR3 is TGCGCCAGCAGCTTGTTGACTAGCGGTGCCCCAGGGGAGACCCAGTACTTC. It codes for CASSLLTSGAPGETQYF.

This clonotype showed up many times. This rearrangement joins TRBV28 to TRBJ2-5, with D unresolved. V dropped 5 bases and J dropped 2 bases, with 9 bases sitting between them. CDR3 length: 13 residues. CDR1 and CDR2 from the germline V gene are MDHEN and SYDVKM. The CDR3: CASSGTYQETQYF. The CDR3 bases are TGTGCCAGCAGTGGTACATATCAAGAGACCCAGTACTTC.

V gene TRBV6-5 combines with J gene TRBJ2-5; D not resolved. The CDR3 covers 15 residues. Germline V CDR1 and CDR2: MNHEY, SVGAGI. The V gene lost 0 bases and the J gene lost 3 bases, with 11 bases spanning the gap. This CDR3 reads CASSYSMASEETQYF. CDR3 DNA: TGTGCCAGCAGTTACTCGATGGCATCTGAAGAGACCCAGTACTTC.

The V gene is TRBV18, the J gene TRBJ1-3; no clear D. CDR1 is KGHSH, CDR2 LQKENI, per germline. V was clipped by 0 bases and J by 0 bases, with 6 bases between them. The CDR3 runs 15 residues. Written as DNA, the CDR3 is TGTGCCAGCTCACCACCCTACAGCTCTGGAAACACCATATATTTT. It encodes CASSPPYSSGNTIYF.